Reported below is one T cell receptor beta chain. Patients from Seattle were sampled longitudinally, starting during active infection. Under the authors' procedure: The assay estimated nucleated cells by amplifying reference gene primers. Clones were read by immunoSEQ multiplex PCR, and TCRdb kept only the in-frame ones, dropping some. The DNA was the basis for D and trimming; V, J and clone size are from that table. The repertoire includes tens of thousands of clones, 65% to 90% of them detected once, and 6.9% sits in the top ten. The sample originates from a study of blood T cell repertoires in COVID-19. The germline CDR1 and CDR2 sequences are SGDLS and YYNGEE. This CDR3 is 15 amino acids long. The V end was cut by 4 bases, the J end by 4 bases, with 17 bases between.

The V call is TRBV9, the J call TRBJ1-1; TRBD1 is a possible D gene (5 bases). The source of this sequence is a man aged 25-45 years with COVID-19, enrolled during active disease. The source material was peripheral blood. CDR3 in amino acids: CASSPSVGVGTEAFF. The CDR3, as DNA: TGTGCCAGCAGCCCCTCGGTAGGGGTTGGCACTGAAGCTTTCTTT.